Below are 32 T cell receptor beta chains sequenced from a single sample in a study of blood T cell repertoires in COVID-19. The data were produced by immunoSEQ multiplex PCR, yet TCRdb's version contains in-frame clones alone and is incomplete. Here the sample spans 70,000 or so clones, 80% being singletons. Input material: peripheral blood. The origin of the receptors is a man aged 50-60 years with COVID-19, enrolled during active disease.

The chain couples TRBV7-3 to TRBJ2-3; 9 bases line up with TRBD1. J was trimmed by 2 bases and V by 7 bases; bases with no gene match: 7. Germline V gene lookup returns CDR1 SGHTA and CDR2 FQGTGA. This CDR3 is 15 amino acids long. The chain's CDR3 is CASTETGGATDTQYF. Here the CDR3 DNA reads TGTGCCAGCACCGAGACAGGGGGAGCCACAGATACGCAGTATTTT.

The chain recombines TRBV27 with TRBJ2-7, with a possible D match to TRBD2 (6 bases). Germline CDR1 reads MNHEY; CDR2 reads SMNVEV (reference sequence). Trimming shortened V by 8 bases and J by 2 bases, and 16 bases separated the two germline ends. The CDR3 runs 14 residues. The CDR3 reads CASARAGGAYEQYF. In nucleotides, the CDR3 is TGTGCCAGCGCCAGAGCGGGCGGTGCCTACGAGCAGTACTTC.

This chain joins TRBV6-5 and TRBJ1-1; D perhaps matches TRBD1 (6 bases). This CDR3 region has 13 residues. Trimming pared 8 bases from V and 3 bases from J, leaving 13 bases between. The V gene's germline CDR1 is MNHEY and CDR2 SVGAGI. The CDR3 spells CASPGAGYTEAFF. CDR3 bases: TGTGCCAGCCCAGGGGCAGGGTACACTGAAGCTTTCTTT.

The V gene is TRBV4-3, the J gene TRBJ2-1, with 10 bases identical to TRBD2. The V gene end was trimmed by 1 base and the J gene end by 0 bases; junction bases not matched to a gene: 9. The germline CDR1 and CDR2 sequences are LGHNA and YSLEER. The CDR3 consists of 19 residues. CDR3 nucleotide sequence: TGCGCCAGCAGCCAAGTCCCACTCTCTAGCGGGAGCTCCTACAATGAGCAGTTCTTC. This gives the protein CASSQVPLSSGSSYNEQFF.

The CDR3: CASSQDGTGTVETQYF. The CDR3 DNA follows: TGCGCCAGCAGCCAAGATGGGACTGGGACGGTAGAGACCCAGTACTTC. The V and J genes are TRBV4-1 and TRBJ2-5, with a tentative D call TRBD2 (6 bases). Germline lookup yields CDR1 MGHRA and CDR2 YSYEKL. The CDR3 totals 16 residues. The V end lost 0 bases, the J end lost 4 bases, and 15 bases lay between the germline ends.

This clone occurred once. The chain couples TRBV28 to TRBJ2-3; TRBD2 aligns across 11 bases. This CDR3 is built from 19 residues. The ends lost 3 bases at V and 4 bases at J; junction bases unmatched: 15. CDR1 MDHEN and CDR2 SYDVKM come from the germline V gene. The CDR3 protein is CASSLIGVLAGVGSDTQYF. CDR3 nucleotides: TGTGCCAGCAGTTTGATAGGGGTACTAGCGGGAGTGGGGTCAGATACGCAGTATTTT.

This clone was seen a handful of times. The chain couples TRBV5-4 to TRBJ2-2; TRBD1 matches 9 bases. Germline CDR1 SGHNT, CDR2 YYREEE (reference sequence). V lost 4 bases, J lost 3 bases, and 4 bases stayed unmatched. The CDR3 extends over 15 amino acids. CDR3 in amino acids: CASSPRQGDTGELFF. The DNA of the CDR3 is TGTGCCAGCAGCCCCCGACAGGGGGACACCGGGGAGCTGTTTTTT.

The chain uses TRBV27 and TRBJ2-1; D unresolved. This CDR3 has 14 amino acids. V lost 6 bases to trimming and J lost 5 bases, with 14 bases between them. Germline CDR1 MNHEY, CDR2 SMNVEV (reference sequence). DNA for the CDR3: TGTGCCAGCAGCCCAGGTGGCTACCACAATGAGCAGTTCTTC. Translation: CASSPGGYHNEQFF.

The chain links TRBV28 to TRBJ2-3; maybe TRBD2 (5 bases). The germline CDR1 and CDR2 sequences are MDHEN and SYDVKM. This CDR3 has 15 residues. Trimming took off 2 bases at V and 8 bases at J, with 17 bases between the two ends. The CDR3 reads CASSLTLRTAFTQYF. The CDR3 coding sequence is TGTGCCAGCAGTTTAACCCTTCGGACTGCTTTTACGCAGTATTTT.

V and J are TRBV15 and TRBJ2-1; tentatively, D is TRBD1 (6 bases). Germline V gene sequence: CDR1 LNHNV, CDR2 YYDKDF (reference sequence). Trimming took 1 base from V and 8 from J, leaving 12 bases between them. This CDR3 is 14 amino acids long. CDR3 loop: CATSRAHREYEQFF. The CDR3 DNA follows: TGTGCCACCAGCAGAGCCCACAGGGAGTATGAGCAGTTCTTC.

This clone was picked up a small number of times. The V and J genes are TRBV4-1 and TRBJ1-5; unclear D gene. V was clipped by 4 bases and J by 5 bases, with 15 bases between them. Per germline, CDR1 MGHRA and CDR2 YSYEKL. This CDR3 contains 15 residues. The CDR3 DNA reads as TGCGCCAGCAGCCTAGGCGAAGCGGGATATCAGCCCCAGCATTTT. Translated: CASSLGEAGYQPQHF.

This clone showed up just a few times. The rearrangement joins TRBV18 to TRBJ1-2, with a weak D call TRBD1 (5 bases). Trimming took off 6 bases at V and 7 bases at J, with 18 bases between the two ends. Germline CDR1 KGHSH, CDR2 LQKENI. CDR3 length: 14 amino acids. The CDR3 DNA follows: TGTGCCAGCTCCCCCGAGTCAGGGATCTCTGGCTACACCTTC. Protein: CASSPESGISGYTF.

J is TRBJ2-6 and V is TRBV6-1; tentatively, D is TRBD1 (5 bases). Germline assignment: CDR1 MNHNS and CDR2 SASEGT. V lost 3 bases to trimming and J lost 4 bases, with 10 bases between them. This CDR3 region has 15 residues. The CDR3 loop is CASSDTGSGANVLTF. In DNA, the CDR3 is TGTGCCAGCAGTGACACAGGATCCGGGGCCAACGTCCTGACTTTC.

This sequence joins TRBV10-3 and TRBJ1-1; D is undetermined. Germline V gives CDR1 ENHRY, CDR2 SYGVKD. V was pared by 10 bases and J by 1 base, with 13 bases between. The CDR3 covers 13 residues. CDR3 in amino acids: CANSAGSNTEAFF. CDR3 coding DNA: TGTGCCAACTCCGCCGGGTCGAACACTGAAGCTTTCTTT.

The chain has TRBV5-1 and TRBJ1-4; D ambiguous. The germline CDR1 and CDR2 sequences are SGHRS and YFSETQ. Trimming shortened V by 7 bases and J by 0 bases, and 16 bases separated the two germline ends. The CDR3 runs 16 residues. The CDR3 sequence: CASRPLVGATNEKLFF. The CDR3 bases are TGCGCCAGCCGCCCATTAGTGGGCGCAACTAATGAAAAACTGTTTTTT.

CDR3 in DNA: TGTGCCAGCACCAGGACAGGGGGGAATCAGCCCCAGCATTTT. Its translation is CASTRTGGNQPQHF. The V call is TRBV7-8, the J call TRBJ1-5, with 10 bases identical to TRBD1. Per germline, CDR1 SGHVS and CDR2 FQNEAQ. The CDR3 consists of 14 residues. V lost 7 bases, J lost 4 bases, and 4 bases stayed unmatched.

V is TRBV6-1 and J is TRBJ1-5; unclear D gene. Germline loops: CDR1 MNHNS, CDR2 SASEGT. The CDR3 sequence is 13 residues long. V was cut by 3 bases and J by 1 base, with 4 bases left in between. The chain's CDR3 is CASSDGSNQPQHF. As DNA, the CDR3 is TGTGCCAGCAGTGACGGGAGCAATCAGCCCCAGCATTTT.

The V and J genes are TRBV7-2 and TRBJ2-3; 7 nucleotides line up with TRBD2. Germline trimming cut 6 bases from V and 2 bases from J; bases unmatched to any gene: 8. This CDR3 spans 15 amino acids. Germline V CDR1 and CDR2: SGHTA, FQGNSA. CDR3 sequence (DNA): TGTGCCAGCAGGCGGGAGAGGGCTTCCACAGATACGCAGTATTTT. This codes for CASRRERASTDTQYF.

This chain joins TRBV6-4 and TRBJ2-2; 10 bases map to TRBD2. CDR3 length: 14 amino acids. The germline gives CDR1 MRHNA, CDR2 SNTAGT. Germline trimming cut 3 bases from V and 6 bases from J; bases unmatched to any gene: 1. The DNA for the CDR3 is TGTGCCAGCAGTGATCTAGCGGGAGCCGGGGAGCTGTTTTTT. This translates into CASSDLAGAGELFF.

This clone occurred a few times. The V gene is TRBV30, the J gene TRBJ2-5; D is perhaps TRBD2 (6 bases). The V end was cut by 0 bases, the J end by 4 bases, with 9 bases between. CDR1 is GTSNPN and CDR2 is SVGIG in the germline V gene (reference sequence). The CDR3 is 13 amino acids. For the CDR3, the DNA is TGTGCCTGGAGTGTTTCACTAGCAGAGACCCAGTACTTC. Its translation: CAWSVSLAETQYF.

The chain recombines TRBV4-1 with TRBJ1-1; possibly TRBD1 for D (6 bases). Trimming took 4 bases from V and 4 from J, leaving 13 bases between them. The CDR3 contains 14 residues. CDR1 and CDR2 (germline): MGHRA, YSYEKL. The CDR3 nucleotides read TGCGCCAGCAGCCCACCCGGCAGGGGCACTGAAGCTTTCTTT. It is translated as CASSPPGRGTEAFF.

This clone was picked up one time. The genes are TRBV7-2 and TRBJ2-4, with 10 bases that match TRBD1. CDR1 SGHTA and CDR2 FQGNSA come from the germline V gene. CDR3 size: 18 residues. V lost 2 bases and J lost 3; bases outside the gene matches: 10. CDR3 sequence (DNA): TGTGCCAGCAGCTTATCTCCGGGACAGGGGCCCTACAAAAACATTCAGTACTTC. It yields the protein CASSLSPGQGPYKNIQYF.

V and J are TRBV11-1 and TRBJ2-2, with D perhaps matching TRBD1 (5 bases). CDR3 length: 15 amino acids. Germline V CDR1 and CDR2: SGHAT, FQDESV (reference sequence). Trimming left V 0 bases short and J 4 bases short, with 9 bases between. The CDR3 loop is CASSLAGGATGELFF. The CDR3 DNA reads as TGTGCCAGCAGCTTAGCTGGTGGGGCCACCGGGGAGCTGTTTTTT.

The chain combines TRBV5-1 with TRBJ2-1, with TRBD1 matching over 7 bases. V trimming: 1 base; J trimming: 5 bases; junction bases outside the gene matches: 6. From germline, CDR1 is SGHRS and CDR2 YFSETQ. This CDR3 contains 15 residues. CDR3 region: CASSLRTGRDNEQFF. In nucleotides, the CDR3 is TGCGCCAGCAGCTTGAGGACAGGAAGAGACAATGAGCAGTTCTTC.

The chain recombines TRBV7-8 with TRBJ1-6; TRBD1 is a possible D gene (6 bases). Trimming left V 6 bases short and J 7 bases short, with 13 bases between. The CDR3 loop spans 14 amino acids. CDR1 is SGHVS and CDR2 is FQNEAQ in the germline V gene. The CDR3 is CASSRTAINSPLHF. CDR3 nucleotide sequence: TGTGCCAGCAGTAGGACAGCTATCAATTCACCCCTCCACTTT.

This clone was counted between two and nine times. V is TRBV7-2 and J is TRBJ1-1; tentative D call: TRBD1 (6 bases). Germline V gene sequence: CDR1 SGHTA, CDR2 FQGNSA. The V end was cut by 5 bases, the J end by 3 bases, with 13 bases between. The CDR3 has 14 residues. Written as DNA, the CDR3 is TGTGCCAGCAGCCCGGACAGCGTTGACACTGAAGCTTTCTTT. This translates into CASSPDSVDTEAFF.

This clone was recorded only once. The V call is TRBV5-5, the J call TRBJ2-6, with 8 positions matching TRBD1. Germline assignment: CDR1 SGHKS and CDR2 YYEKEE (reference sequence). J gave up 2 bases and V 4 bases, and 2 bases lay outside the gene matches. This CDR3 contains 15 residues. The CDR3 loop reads CASSRDRPGANVLTF. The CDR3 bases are TGTGCCAGCAGCCGGGACAGGCCTGGGGCCAACGTCCTGACTTTC.

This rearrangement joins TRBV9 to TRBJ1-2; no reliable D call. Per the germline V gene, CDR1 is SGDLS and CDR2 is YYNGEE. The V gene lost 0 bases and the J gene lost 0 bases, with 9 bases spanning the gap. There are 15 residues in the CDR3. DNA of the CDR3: TGTGCCAGCAGCGTAGCGGTGTCGACTAACTATGGCTACACCTTC. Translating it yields CASSVAVSTNYGYTF.

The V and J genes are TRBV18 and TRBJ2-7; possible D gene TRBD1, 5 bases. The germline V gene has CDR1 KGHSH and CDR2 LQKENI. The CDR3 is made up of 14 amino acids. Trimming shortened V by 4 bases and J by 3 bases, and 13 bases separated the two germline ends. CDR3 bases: TGTGCCAGCTCACTTCAGCAGGGCAGCTACGAGCAGTACTTC. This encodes CASSLQQGSYEQYF.

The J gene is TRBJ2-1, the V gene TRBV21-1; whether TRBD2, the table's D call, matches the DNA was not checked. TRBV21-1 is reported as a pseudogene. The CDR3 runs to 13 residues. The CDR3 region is CASSLPFHNEQFF. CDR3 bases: TGTGCCAGCAGCCTCCCCTTTCACAATGAGCAGTTCTTC.

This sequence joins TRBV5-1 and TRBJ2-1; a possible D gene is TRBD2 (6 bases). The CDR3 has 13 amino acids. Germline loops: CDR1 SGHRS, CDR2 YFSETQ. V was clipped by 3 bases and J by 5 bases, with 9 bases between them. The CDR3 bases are TGCGCCAGCAGCTCGGGAGTTGACAATGAGCAGTTCTTC. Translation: CASSSGVDNEQFF.

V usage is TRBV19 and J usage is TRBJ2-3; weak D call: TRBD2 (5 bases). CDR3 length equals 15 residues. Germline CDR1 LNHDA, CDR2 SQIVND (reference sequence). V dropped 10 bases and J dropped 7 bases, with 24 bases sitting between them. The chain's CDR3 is CATEMSGSGFYTQYF. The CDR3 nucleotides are TGTGCCACAGAAATGTCGGGATCCGGGTTCTATACGCAGTATTTT.